This TCR beta chain was identified during a study of shared clonotypes between healthy human individuals. Study background: The cohort had two women and three men, ages 18 to 49. Study outcomes and limitations: Clonotypes that were shared across four donors made up roughly 5% of naive CD4 clonotypes.

Assay used: immunoSEQ multiplex PCR; TCRdb lists only in-frame clones, some missing. The table includes about 580,000 clones, 95% to 98% detected once. Comments on this clone: Its antigen is undetermined.

Cells designated naive CD8 were CD45RO-negative and were positively selected for CCR7, with terminally differentiated effector memory CD45RA+ cells excluded. Healthy adults negative for HIV, lacking recent acute infections or vaccinations, served as donors. The sample taken for sequencing was naive CD8+ T cells sorted from blood. The TCR originated in a man between 25 and 39 years old in good health.

This CDR3 reads CASSQVLGAEAFF. The DNA of the CDR3 is TGTGCCAGCAGCCAAGTATTGGGGGCTGAAGCTTTCTTT. V gene TRBV14 combines with J gene TRBJ1-1, with a weak D call TRBD1 (5 bases). The germline V gene encodes CDR1 SGHDN and CDR2 FVKESK. The CDR3 has 13 residues. Trimming cost V 1 base and J 6 bases, with 9 bases left between them.